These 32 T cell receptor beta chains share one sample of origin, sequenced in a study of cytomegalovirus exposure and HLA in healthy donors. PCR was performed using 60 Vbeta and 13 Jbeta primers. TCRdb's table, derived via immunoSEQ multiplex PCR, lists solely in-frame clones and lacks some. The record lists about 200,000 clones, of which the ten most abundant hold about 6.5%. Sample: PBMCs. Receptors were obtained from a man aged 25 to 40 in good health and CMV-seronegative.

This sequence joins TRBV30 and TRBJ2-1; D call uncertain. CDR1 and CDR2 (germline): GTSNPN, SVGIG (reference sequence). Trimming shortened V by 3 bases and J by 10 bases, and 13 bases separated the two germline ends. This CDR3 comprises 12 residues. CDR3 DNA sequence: TGTGCCTGGAGCCCGTTTGGAGAAGAGCAGTTCTTC. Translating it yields CAWSPFGEEQFF. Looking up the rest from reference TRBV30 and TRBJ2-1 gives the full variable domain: SQTIHQWPATLVQPVGSPLSLECTVEGTSNPNLYWYRQAAGRGLQLLFYSVGIGQISSEVPQNLSASRPQDRQFILSSKKLLLSDSGFYLCAWSPFGEEQFFGPGTRLTVL.

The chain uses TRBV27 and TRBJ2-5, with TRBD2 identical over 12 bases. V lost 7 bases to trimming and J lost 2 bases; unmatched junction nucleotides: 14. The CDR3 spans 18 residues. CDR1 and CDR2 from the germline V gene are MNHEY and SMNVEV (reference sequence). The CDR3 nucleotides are TGTGCCAGCATGAGTCTAGCGGGGGGGCTATTTCGTCAAGAGACCCAGTACTTC. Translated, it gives CASMSLAGGLFRQETQYF.

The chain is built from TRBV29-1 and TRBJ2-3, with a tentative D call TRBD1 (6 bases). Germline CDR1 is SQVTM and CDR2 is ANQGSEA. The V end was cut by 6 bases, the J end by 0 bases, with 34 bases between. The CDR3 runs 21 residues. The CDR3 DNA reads TGCAGCGTCATTACCCTACGGGGTGGCCGACAGGAGCGGAAAAGCACAGATACGCAGTATTTT. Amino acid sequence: CSVITLRGGRQERKSTDTQYF.

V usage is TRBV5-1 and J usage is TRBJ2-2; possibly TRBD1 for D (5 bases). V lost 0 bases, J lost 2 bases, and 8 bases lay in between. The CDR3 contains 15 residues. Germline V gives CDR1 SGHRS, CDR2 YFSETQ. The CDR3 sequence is CASSLGQTNTGELFF. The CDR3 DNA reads TGCGCCAGCAGCTTGGGACAGACTAACACCGGGGAGCTGTTTTTT.

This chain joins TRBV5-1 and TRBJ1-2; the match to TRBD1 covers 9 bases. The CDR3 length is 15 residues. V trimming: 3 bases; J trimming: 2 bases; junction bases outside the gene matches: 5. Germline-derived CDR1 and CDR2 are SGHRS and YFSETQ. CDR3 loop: CASSSGQGINYGYTF. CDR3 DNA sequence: TGCGCCAGCAGCTCCGGACAGGGGATCAACTATGGCTACACCTTC.

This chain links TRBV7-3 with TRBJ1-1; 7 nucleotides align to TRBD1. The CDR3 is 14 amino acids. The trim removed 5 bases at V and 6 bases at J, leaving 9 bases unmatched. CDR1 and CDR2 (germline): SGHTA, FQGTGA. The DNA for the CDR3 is TGTGCCAGCAGCGTATACAGGGGCAGGTCTGAAGCTTTCTTT. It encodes CASSVYRGRSEAFF.

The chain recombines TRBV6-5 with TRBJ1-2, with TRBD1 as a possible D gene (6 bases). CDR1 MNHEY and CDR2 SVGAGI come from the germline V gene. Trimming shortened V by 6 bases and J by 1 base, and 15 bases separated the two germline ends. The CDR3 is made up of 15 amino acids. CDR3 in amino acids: CASSATGNFNYGYTF. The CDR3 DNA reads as TGTGCCAGCAGCGCCACAGGGAATTTTAACTATGGCTACACCTTC.

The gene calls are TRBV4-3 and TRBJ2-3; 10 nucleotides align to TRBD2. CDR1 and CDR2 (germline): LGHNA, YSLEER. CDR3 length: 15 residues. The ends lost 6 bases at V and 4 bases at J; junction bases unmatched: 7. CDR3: CASSVASGGSDTQYF. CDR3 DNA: TGCGCCAGCAGTGTGGCTAGCGGGGGCTCAGATACGCAGTATTTT.

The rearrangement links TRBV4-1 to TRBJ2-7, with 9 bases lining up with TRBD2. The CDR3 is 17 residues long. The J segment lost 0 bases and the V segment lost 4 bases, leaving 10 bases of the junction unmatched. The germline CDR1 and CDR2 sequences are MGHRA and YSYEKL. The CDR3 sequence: CASSRLSGSGSSYEQYF. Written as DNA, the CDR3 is TGCGCCAGCAGCCGACTATCCGGTAGCGGGAGCTCCTACGAGCAGTACTTC.

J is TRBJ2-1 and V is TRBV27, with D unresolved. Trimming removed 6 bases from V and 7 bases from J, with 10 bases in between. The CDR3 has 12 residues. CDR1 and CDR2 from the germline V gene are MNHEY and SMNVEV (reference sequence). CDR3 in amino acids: CASSRVENEQFF. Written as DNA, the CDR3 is TGTGCCAGCAGCCGGGTGGAAAATGAGCAGTTCTTC.

CDR3 residues: CASSSGSNYGYTF. CDR3 nucleotides: TGTGCCAGTAGTTCGGGGTCCAACTATGGCTACACCTTC. V usage is TRBV19 and J usage is TRBJ1-2; no clear D. The ends were cut back, 5 bases at V and 2 bases at J, with 9 bases in the middle. This CDR3 is built from 13 residues. The germline gives CDR1 LNHDA, CDR2 SQIVND (reference sequence).

Written as DNA, the CDR3 is TGTGCCAGCAGCATCGACACTAGCGGGAGCGACGAGCAGTACTTC. It translates to CASSIDTSGSDEQYF. This chain uses TRBV9 with TRBJ2-7; 11 bases agree with TRBD2. V lost 4 bases, J lost 5 bases, and 8 bases stayed unmatched. The CDR3 runs 15 residues. Germline V gene lookup returns CDR1 SGDLS and CDR2 YYNGEE.

The CDR3 coding sequence is TGCGCCAGCAGCTTGGCCGGGGGAACCCAGTACTTC. Its protein is CASSLAGGTQYF. The rearrangement links TRBV5-1 to TRBJ2-5; a possible D gene is TRBD2 (6 bases). Trimming stripped 0 bases from V and 8 bases from J, with 8 bases between. This CDR3 is built from 12 residues. Germline assignment: CDR1 SGHRS and CDR2 YFSETQ.

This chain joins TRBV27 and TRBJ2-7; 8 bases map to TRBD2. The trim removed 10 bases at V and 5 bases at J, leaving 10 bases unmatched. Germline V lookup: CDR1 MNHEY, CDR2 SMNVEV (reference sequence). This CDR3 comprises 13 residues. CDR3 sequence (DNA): TGTGCCACCATCGGGACTAGGCACGACGAGCAGTACTTC. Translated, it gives CATIGTRHDEQYF.

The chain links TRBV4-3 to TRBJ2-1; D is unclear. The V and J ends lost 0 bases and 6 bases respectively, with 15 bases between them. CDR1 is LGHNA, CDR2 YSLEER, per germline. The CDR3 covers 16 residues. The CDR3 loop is CASSQDSIPHFNEQFF. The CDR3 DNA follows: TGCGCCAGCAGCCAAGATTCGATTCCCCACTTCAATGAGCAGTTCTTC.

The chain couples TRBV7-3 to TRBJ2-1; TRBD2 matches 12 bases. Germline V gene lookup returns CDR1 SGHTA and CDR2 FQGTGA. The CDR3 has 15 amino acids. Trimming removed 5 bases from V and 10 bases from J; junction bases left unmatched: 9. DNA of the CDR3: TGTGCCAGCAGCCCTCGACTAGCGGGAGATGACGAGCAGTTCTTC. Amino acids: CASSPRLAGDDEQFF. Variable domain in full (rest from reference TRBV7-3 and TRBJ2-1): GAGVSQTPSNKVTEKGKYVELRCDPISGHTALYWYRQSLGQGPEFLIYFQGTGAADDSGLPNDRFFAVRPEGSVSTLKIQRTERGDSAVYLCASSPRLAGDDEQFFGPGTRLTVL.

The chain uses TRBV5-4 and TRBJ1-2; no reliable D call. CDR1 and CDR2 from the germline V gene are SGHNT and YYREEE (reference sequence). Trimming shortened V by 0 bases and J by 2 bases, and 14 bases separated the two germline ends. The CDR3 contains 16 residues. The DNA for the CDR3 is TGTGCCAGCAGCTTGGGGTGGGAGACTTCAAACTATGGCTACACCTTC. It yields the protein CASSLGWETSNYGYTF.

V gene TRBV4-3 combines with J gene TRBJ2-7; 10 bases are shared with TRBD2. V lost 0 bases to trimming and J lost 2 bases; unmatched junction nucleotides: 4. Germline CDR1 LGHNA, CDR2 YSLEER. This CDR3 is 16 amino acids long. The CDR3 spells CASSQDVTSGAYEQYF. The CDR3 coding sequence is TGCGCCAGCAGCCAAGATGTAACTAGCGGGGCCTACGAGCAGTACTTC.

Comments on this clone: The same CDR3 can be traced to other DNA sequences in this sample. The DNA of the CDR3 is TGTGCCAGCAGCGCAGGGGGCTTCACTGAAGCTTTCTTT. Its translation: CASSAGGFTEAFF. The V call is TRBV6-1, the J call TRBJ1-1; 8 bases align to TRBD1. J gave up 4 bases and V 6 bases, and 4 bases lay outside the gene matches. CDR1 and CDR2 from the germline V gene are MNHNS and SASEGT. The CDR3 has 13 amino acids.

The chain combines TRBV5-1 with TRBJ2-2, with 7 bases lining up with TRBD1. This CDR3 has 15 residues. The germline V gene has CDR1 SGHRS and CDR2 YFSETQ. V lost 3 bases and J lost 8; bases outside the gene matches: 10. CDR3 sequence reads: CASSWGQPKEGELFF. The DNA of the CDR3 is TGCGCCAGCAGCTGGGGACAGCCGAAGGAAGGGGAGCTGTTTTTT.

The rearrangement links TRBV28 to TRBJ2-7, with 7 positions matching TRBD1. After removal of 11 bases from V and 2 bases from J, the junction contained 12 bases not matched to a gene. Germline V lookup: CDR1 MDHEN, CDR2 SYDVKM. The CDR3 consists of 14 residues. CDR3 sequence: CAARLGQGAYEQYF. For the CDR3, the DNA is TGTGCCGCCAGACTGGGGCAGGGGGCCTACGAGCAGTACTTC. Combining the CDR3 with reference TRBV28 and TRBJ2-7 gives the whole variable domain DVKVTQSSRYLVKRTGEKVFLECVQDMDHENMFWYRQDPGLGLRLIYFSYDVKMKEKGDIPEGYSVSREKKERFSLILESASTNQTSMYLCAARLGQGAYEQYFGPGTRLTVT.

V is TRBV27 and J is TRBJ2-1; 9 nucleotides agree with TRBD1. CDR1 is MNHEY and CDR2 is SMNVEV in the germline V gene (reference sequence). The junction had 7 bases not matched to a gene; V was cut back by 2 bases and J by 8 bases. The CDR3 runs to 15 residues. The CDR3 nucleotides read TGTGCCAGCAGTTTAGCGGGACAGGGTTGGGATGAGCAGTTCTTC. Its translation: CASSLAGQGWDEQFF.

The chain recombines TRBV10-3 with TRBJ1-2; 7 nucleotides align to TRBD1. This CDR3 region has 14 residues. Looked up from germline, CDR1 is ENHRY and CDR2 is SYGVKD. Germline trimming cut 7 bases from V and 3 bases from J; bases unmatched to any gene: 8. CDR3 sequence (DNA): TGTGCCATCAATAAAGGACAGGAAGACTATGGCTACACCTTC. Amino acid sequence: CAINKGQEDYGYTF.

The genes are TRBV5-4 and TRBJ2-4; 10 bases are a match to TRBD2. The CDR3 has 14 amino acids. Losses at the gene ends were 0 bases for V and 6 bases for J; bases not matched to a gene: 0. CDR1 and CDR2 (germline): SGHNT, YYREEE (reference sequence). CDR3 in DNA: TGTGCCAGCAGCTTGGGGACTAGCGGAAACATTCAGTACTTC. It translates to CASSLGTSGNIQYF. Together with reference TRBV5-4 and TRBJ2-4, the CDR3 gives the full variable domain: ETGVTQSPTHLIKTRGQQVTLRCSSQSGHNTVSWYQQALGQGPQFIFQYYREEENGRGNFPPRFSGLQFPNYSSELNVNALELDDSALYLCASSLGTSGNIQYFGAGTRLSVL.

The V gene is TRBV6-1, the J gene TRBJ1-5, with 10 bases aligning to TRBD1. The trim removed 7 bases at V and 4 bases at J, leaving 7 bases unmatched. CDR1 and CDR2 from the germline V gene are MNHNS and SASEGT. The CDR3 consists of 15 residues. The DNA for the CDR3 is TGTGCCAGCATCGCGGGACAGGGGATTAATCAGCCCCAGCATTTT. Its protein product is CASIAGQGINQPQHF.

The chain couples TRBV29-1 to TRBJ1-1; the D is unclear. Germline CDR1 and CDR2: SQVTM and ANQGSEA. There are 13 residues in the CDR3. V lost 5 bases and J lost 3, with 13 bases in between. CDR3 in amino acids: CSVSERLDTEAFF. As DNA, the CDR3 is TGCAGCGTTTCCGAGCGTTTAGACACTGAAGCTTTCTTT.

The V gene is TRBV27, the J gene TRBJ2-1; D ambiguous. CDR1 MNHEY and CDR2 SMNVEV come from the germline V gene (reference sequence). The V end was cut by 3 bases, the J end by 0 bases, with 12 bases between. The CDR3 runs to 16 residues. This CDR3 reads CASSFRSRSSYNEQFF. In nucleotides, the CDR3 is TGTGCCAGCAGTTTCCGGAGCCGAAGCTCCTACAATGAGCAGTTCTTC.

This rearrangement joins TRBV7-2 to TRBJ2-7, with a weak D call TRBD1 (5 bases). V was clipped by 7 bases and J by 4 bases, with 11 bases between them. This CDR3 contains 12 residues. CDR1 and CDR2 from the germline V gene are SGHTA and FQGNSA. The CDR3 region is CASTLQGYEQYF. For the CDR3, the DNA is TGTGCCAGCACCCTGCAGGGATACGAGCAGTACTTC. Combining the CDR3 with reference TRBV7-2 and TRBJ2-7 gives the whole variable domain GAGVSQSPSNKVTEKGKDVELRCDPISGHTALYWYRQSLGQGLEFLIYFQGNSAPDKSGLPSDRFSAERTGGSVSTLTIQRTQQEDSAVYLCASTLQGYEQYFGPGTRLTVT.

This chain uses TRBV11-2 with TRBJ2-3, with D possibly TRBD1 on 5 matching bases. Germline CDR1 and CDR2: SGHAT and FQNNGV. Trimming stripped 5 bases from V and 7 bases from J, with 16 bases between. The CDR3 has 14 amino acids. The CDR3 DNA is TGTGCCAGCAGCGCCACGGTAGGGGCACATACGCAGTATTTT. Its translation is CASSATVGAHTQYF.

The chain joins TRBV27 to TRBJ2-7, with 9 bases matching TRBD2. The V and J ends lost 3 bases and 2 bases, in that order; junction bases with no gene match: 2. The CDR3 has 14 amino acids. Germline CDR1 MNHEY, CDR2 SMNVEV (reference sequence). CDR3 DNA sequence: TGTGCCAGCAGTTTGACTAGCGGTCCCTACGAGCAGTACTTC. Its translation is CASSLTSGPYEQYF.

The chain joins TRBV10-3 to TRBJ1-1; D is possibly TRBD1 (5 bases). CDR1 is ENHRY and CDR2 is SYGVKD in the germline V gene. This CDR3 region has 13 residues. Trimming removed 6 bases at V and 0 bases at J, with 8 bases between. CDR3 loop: CAIRKDMNTEAFF. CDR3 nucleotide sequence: TGTGCCATCAGGAAGGACATGAACACTGAAGCTTTCTTT.

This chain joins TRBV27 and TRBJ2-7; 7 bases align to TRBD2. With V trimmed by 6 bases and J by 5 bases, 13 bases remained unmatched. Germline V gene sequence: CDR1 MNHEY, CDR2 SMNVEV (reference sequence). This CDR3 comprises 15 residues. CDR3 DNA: TGTGCCAGCAGACCCAGCGGGATTCCCACCAACGAGCAGTACTTC. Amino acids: CASRPSGIPTNEQYF.